The sequence of this T cell receptor (beta chain) was determined in a study of Graves' ophthalmopathy and Graves' hyperthyroidism. Overall study: The collection of peripheral blood took place at initial diagnosis, before any treatment. Study outcomes and limitations: The model predicted progression of ophthalmopathy with a sensitivity of 60% to 71%, and its specificity was about 76%. A majority of expanded thyroid clonotypes exceeding 0.001 frequency were likewise present in blood.

Germline assignment: CDR1 KGHSH and CDR2 LQKENI. V was trimmed by 5 bases and J by 6 bases, leaving 11 bases between them. The length of the CDR3 is 13 residues. Other autoimmune diseases, uncontrolled infections, pregnancy or lactation excluded patients from enrollment. This clonotype was counted ten times or more. Its antigen is currently unknown. RNA served as the template for amplifying TCR beta CDR3 regions. HTBI primers primed a first-round RT-PCR, and a second-round multiplex PCR followed. Each CDR3 protein gets one entry after TCRdb re-called the multiplex PCR reads with MiXCR. The profile shows more than 300,000 distinct CDR3 sequences, approximately 17% of them singletons.

The rearrangement uses TRBV18 and TRBJ1-5; D is ambiguous. The sample was peripheral blood. The origin of this receptor is an adult woman with stable Graves' hyperthyroidism. The DNA of the CDR3 is TGTGCCAGCTCAAGTGAAGGTGGTCAGCCCCAGCATTTT. This codes for CASSSEGGQPQHF.